This record concerns one T cell receptor (beta chain) sequence. Its antigen remains unknown. This specimen belongs to a study of response to subunit inactivated influenza vaccine. Each CDR3 protein gets one entry after TCRdb re-called the RT-PCR reads with MiXCR. The table lists almost 250,000 distinct CDR3 sequences, 12% of them singletons. Whole-study results and caveats: Each seasonal flu vaccination may recruit only limited new T cells, authors suggested.

The CDR3 extends over 12 amino acids. V was shortened by 3 bases and J by 4 bases, with 7 bases between the two germline ends. CDR1 and CDR2 (germline): DFQATT, SNEGSKA (reference sequence). V usage is TRBV20-1 and J usage is TRBJ1-5; D uncertain. The source is a man over 45 who received an inactivated influenza vaccine. The sample here was non-naive T cells sorted from PBMCs, taken around two weeks before vaccination. The CDR3 DNA reads TGCAGTGCTAGGAGAATAAATCAGCCCCAGCATTTT. Translation gives CSARRINQPQHF.